This passage covers 24 T cell receptor beta chains from one sample sequenced in a study of glioma-infiltrating T cells. Amplification of TCR alpha and beta CDR3 regions from RNA used iRepertoire nested multiplex PCR. TCRdb called the multiplex PCR reads again in MiXCR, with one record for every CDR3 protein. The sample contains some 93,000 distinct CDR3 sequences, about 40% of which appear only once. Sequenced input: glioma tissue, nonneoplastic brain tissue, or PBMCs (not recorded which). Receptor source: a human donor with low-grade glioma or glioblastoma, undergoing nonglioma brain surgery, or in good health (not recorded which).

This clonotype occurred many times. The chain is built from TRBV7-9 and TRBJ2-7; perhaps TRBD1 as D (6 bases). CDR3 length equals 15 residues. Trimming pared 4 bases from V and 2 bases from J, leaving 15 bases between. The V gene's germline CDR1 is SEHNR and CDR2 FQNEAQ (reference sequence). For the CDR3, the DNA is TGTGCCAGCAGCTCCACCAGGGGCCCCACCTACGAGCAGTACTTC. This sequence encodes CASSSTRGPTYEQYF.

In its sample, this clonotype was seen many times. The chain recombines TRBV20-1 with TRBJ2-7, with 7 bases fitting TRBD1. Per germline, CDR1 DFQATT and CDR2 SNEGSKA (reference sequence). The CDR3 has 13 amino acids. Losses at the gene ends were 3 bases for V and 1 base for J; bases not matched to a gene: 3. In DNA form, the CDR3 reads TGCAGTGCTAGCGGGACAGAGTCCTACGAGCAGTACTTC. Encoded protein: CSASGTESYEQYF.

The chain is built from TRBV7-6 and TRBJ2-5; perhaps TRBD1 as D (5 bases). V was shortened by 0 bases and J by 4 bases, with 12 bases between the two germline ends. CDR1 is SGHVS, CDR2 FNYEAQ, per germline. This CDR3 comprises 15 residues. As DNA, the CDR3 is TGTGCCAGCAGCTTAGCTGACAGCTCCACAGAGACCCAGTACTTC. This codes for CASSLADSSTETQYF. The full variable domain, its missing parts supplied by reference TRBV7-6 and TRBJ2-5, is GAGVSQSPRYKVTKRGQDVALRCDPISGHVSLYWYRQALGQGPEFLTYFNYEAQQDKSGLPNDRFSAERPEGSISTLTIQRTEQRDSAMYRCASSLADSSTETQYFGPGTRLLVL.

Many counts were recorded for this clonotype. The chain carries TRBV18 and TRBJ1-3, with D possibly being TRBD1 (5 bases). V was clipped by 2 bases and J by 2 bases, with 10 bases between them. Looked up from germline, CDR1 is KGHSH and CDR2 is LQKENI. The length of the CDR3 is 15 residues. DNA of the CDR3: TGTGCCAGCTCACCAGATCGGACAACTGGAAACACCATATATTTT. This sequence encodes CASSPDRTTGNTIYF.

About this clonotype: It is unclear where the CDR3 begins or ends on the DNA, so no DNA is shown, and the CDR3 is as TCRdb lists it. The chain recombines TRBV6-5 with TRBJ2-1; the D call in the table, TRBD1, was not verified against the DNA. Germline-derived CDR1 and CDR2 are MNHEY and SVGAGI. 12 amino acids form the CDR3, both terminal residues included. The CDR3 reads CASRFGGGAYVF.

To note about this clonotype: Germline is not matched at one junction end, which may reflect a read error. The chain combines TRBV5-1 with TRBJ2-5, with D unclear. Looked up from germline, CDR1 is SGHRS and CDR2 is YFSETQ. This CDR3 is built from 12 residues. The CDR3 nucleotides are TGCGCCAGCAGCTTGGTCCCAGAGGCCCAGTACTTC. As protein: CASSLVPEAQYF. Combining the CDR3 with reference TRBV5-1 and TRBJ2-5 gives the whole variable domain KAGVTQTPRYLIKTRGQQVTLSCSPISGHRSVSWYQQTPGQGLQFLFEYFSETQRNKGNFPGRFSGRQFSNSRSEMNVSTLELGDSALYLCASSLVPEAQYFGPGTRLLVL.

The chain has TRBV5-1 and TRBJ2-7; D is uncertain. This CDR3 is built from 14 residues. V was clipped by 2 bases and J by 5 bases, with 14 bases between them. Per germline, CDR1 SGHRS and CDR2 YFSETQ. The CDR3 sequence: CASSFGQSQDEQYF. Written as DNA, the CDR3 is TGCGCCAGCAGCTTCGGGCAGTCCCAGGACGAGCAGTACTTC.

In this sample, this clonotype turned up many times. This chain joins TRBV10-3 and TRBJ2-5; possible D gene TRBD1, 8 bases. The germline V and J ends were trimmed by 10 bases and 4 bases, with 16 bases remaining between them. The CDR3 contains 13 residues. The germline V gene has CDR1 ENHRY and CDR2 SYGVKD. CDR3 loop: CATSGQGGETQYF. The CDR3 nucleotides are TGTGCCACTAGCGGACAGGGTGGAGAGACCCAGTACTTC.

V is TRBV3-1 and J is TRBJ2-3; D is undetermined. CDR3 length equals 14 residues. The V and J ends lost 8 bases and 6 bases respectively, with 18 bases between them. CDR1 and CDR2 from the germline V gene are LGHDT and YNNKEL (reference sequence). The CDR3 DNA follows: TGTGCCAGCCACCAATGGAGTCGAGCGGATACGCAGTATTTT. It codes for CASHQWSRADTQYF.

This clonotype came up many times. V gene TRBV4-1 combines with J gene TRBJ1-2; weak D call: TRBD1 (5 bases). Germline-derived CDR1 and CDR2 are MGHRA and YSYEKL. The CDR3 has 13 amino acids. V was shortened by 0 bases and J by 7 bases, with 9 bases between the two germline ends. The CDR3 nucleotides read TGCGCCAGCAGCCAAGATGGGGGAATTGGCTACACCTTC. Translated, it gives CASSQDGGIGYTF.

The V call is TRBV7-2, the J call TRBJ2-7; no reliable D call. The germline gives CDR1 SGHTA, CDR2 FQGNSA. The CDR3 extends over 13 amino acids. Trimming took off 6 bases at V and 3 bases at J, with 12 bases between the two ends. For the CDR3, the DNA is TGTGCCAGCAGTCGGAACCGCTGCTACGAGCAGTACTTC. Translation: CASSRNRCYEQYF.

This clonotype was detected once. This chain joins TRBV29-1 and TRBJ2-7, with D tentatively TRBD1 (5 bases). The CDR3 runs to 13 residues. The V gene's germline CDR1 is SQVTM and CDR2 ANQGSEA. As DNA, the CDR3 is TGCAGAGTTCGCTTTCAGGGAAGCTACGAGCAGTACTTC. This codes for CRVRFQGSYEQYF.

CDR3 DNA sequence: TGTGCCAGTAGTATCCTTCGGACTAGCGGCCCGACAGATACGCAGTATTTT. Translated, it gives CASSILRTSGPTDTQYF. The V gene is TRBV19, the J gene TRBJ2-3; TRBD2 agrees at 10 bases. CDR3 length: 17 residues. Germline-derived CDR1 and CDR2 are LNHDA and SQIVND (reference sequence). V lost 3 bases, J lost 3 bases, and 9 bases stayed unmatched.

Concerning this clonotype itself: This may be a read error, as it is one base from a much larger clone. V gene TRBV19 combines with J gene TRBJ2-3, with 8 bases lining up with TRBD1. The CDR3 totals 16 residues. Germline CDR1 LNHDA, CDR2 SQIVND (reference sequence). V was clipped by 6 bases and J by 0 bases; unmatched bases: 8. The CDR3 DNA sequence: TGTGCCAGTAGCGTCGCGCGGACAGGGAGCACAGATACGCAGTATTTT. This codes for CASSVARTGSTDTQYF. Complete variable domain (other parts from reference TRBV19 and TRBJ2-3): DGGITQSPKYLFRKEGQNVTLSCEQNLNHDAMYWYRQDPGQGLRLIYYSQIVNDFQKGDIAEGYSVSREKKESFPLTVTSAQKNPTAFYLCASSVARTGSTDTQYFGPGTRLTVL.

CDR3 loop: CASSLGVTLWEQYF. CDR3 bases: TGTGCCAGCAGTTTAGGTGTGACCCTTTGGGAGCAGTACTTC. The chain combines TRBV28 with TRBJ2-7, with unresolved D. The CDR3 totals 14 residues. Germline-derived CDR1 and CDR2 are MDHEN and SYDVKM. The V and J ends lost 2 bases and 7 bases respectively, with 15 bases between them.

This clonotype came up many times. V gene TRBV6-6 combines with J gene TRBJ1-1, with no clear D. CDR1 MNHNY and CDR2 SVGAGI come from the germline V gene (reference sequence). CDR3 length: 12 amino acids. V shed 1 base and J shed 7 bases, with 7 bases lying between them. The CDR3 DNA follows: TGTGCCAGCAGTTACTTCGCTGGTGAAGCTTTCTTT. It encodes CASSYFAGEAFF.

The chain is built from TRBV6-1 and TRBJ2-7, with TRBD2 matching over 8 bases. The J segment lost 4 bases and the V segment lost 7 bases, leaving 15 bases of the junction unmatched. The CDR3 loop spans 16 amino acids. Germline V gene lookup returns CDR1 MNHNS and CDR2 SASEGT. The CDR3 protein is CASNLVGTRSFYEQYF. CDR3 in DNA: TGTGCCAGCAATCTCGTCGGGACTAGAAGTTTTTACGAGCAGTACTTC.

This clonotype was seen ten or more times. CDR3 nucleotides: TGTGCCATCAGTGAGTTCGGACTAGCGATAAACACCGGGGAGCTGTTTTTT. Amino acid sequence: CAISEFGLAINTGELFF. The gene calls are TRBV10-3 and TRBJ2-2; TRBD2 matches 9 bases. V was pared by 1 base and J by 2 bases, with 5 bases of the junction left unmatched. This CDR3 comprises 17 residues. Per germline, CDR1 ENHRY and CDR2 SYGVKD.

This chain connects TRBV30 to TRBJ2-1; D perhaps matches TRBD1 (5 bases). V lost 3 bases and J 5 bases, leaving 8 bases between the germline ends. The CDR3 has 12 residues. Germline V gene data show CDR1 as GTSNPN and CDR2 as SVGIG (reference sequence). CDR3 sequence (DNA): TGTGCCTGGAGCGAGGACAACAATGAGCAGTTCTTC. This codes for CAWSEDNNEQFF. Complete variable domain (other parts from reference TRBV30 and TRBJ2-1): SQTIHQWPATLVQPVGSPLSLECTVEGTSNPNLYWYRQAAGRGLQLLFYSVGIGQISSEVPQNLSASRPQDRQFILSSKKLLLSDSGFYLCAWSEDNNEQFFGPGTRLTVL.

Of note for this clonotype: A much larger clone lies a single base off, so this may be a read error. The CDR3 does not close with the conserved phenylalanine or tryptophan, likely indicating a read error. This sequence joins TRBV18 and TRBJ1-4, with TRBD1 identical over 7 bases. The CDR3 contains 13 residues. Germline loops: CDR1 KGHSH, CDR2 LQKENI. Trimming removed 5 bases from V and 8 bases from J; junction bases left unmatched: 5. This CDR3 is CASSSTGNEKLFL. CDR3 nucleotide sequence: TGTGCCAGCTCATCGACAGGGAACGAAAAACTGTTTCTT.

This clonotype showed up just a few times. This may be a read error, as it is one base from a much larger clone. The chain links TRBV7-9 to TRBJ2-5; D is unclear. CDR3 size: 11 residues. Germline CDR1 reads SEHNR; CDR2 reads FQNEAQ (reference sequence). CDR3 protein: CASSLPEIQYF. CDR3 DNA: TGTGCCAGCAGCTTGCCAGAGATCCAGTACTTC.

The chain links TRBV5-1 to TRBJ2-7; 8 positions agree with TRBD2. The CDR3 totals 17 residues. J gave up 3 bases and V 4 bases, and 15 bases lay outside the gene matches. CDR1 SGHRS and CDR2 YFSETQ come from the germline V gene. CDR3 DNA: TGCGCCAGCAGCCCACGGGGGGGTTCAGGGTTGGACTACGAGCAGTACTTC. It encodes CASSPRGGSGLDYEQYF.

The chain couples TRBV2 to TRBJ2-2; the match to TRBD1 covers 7 bases. The length of the CDR3 is 16 residues. With V trimmed by 0 bases and J by 0 bases, 1 base remained unmatched. The germline gives CDR1 SNHLY, CDR2 FYNNEI. Here the CDR3 DNA reads TGTGCCAGCAGTGAAGCCGGGACAGCGAACACCGGGGAGCTGTTTTTT. It codes for CASSEAGTANTGELFF.

Comments on this clonotype: The junction differs from germline at one of its ends, possibly a read error. The V gene is TRBV4-1, the J gene TRBJ1-1; the D is unclear. CDR1 and CDR2 (germline): MGHRA, YSYEKL. The CDR3 consists of 14 residues. CDR3 coding DNA: TGCGCCAGCAGTCCAGCGCAGCTGAAGACTGAAGCTTTCTTT. The encoded protein is CASSPAQLKTEAFF.